The clone carrying this TCR beta chain was seen only a few times. The target antigen is unknown. This sample was taken from a study of CD8 T cells in ankylosing spondylitis. Per germline, CDR1 MGHRA and CDR2 YSYEKL. V gave up 3 bases and J gave up 1 base, with 12 bases separating them. CDR3 length: 15 amino acids. 5'-RACE, quantitative and with molecular barcodes, yielded the TCR beta libraries. One entry per CDR3 protein results from TCRdb running MiXCR on the 5' RACE reads. The sample records about 340,000 distinct CDR3 sequences, approximately 22% being singletons. Whole-study results and caveats: Reportedly, significant enrichment of disease-linked clones occurred in matched ankylosing spondylitis synovial fluid. Seemingly characteristic of ankylosing spondylitis blood was a TCR beta motif consisting of about 8 highly homologous variants.

This receptor was taken from a male donor with ankylosing spondylitis or in good health (not recorded which). The specimen was blood, either unsorted or a sorted T cell fraction (not recorded which). This sequence joins TRBV4-1 and TRBJ2-5; the D gene is possibly TRBD1 (5 bases). CDR3 sequence: CASSQTSGSQETQYF. In DNA form, the CDR3 reads TGCGCCAGCAGCCAGACTTCAGGGTCCCAAGAGACCCAGTACTTC.